Listed here are 9 T cell receptor beta chains from one sample, sequenced in a study of molecular identifiers for immune sequencing clone quantification. From the PCR reads, TCRdb called clonotypes with MiXCR, one entry per CDR3 protein. This table has hundreds of thousands of distinct CDR3 sequences, 25% appearing once. The sample consisted of naive CD8+ T cells from blood, with Jurkat cell RNA spiked in. Sample subset: FACS-sorted CD8+CD4-CCR7+CD45RA+ naive T cells. All receptors derive from a human donor in good health. Some libraries in this study had Jurkat cell RNA spiked in.

The gene calls are TRBV5-6 and TRBJ2-3; the D gene is possibly TRBD2 (5 bases). CDR3 length equals 16 residues. Between the trimmed V and J ends, which lost 4 bases and 2 bases, there was a span of 17 bases. Germline V CDR1 and CDR2: SGHDT, YYEEEE. The CDR3 is CASSDRGLRYTDTQYF. The CDR3 region has the DNA TGTGCCAGCAGCGACCGAGGGTTGCGGTACACAGATACGCAGTATTTT. The full variable domain, rest sourced from reference TRBV5-6 and TRBJ2-3, is DAGVTQSPTHLIKTRGQQVTLRCSPKSGHDTVSWYQQALGQGPQFIFQYYEEEERQRGNFPDRFSGHQFPNYSSELNVNALLLGDSALYLCASSDRGLRYTDTQYFGPGTRLTVL.

This clonotype was recorded at least ten times. The chain is built from TRBV30 and TRBJ2-5; 8 bases map to TRBD1. The CDR3 has 14 amino acids. Germline V lookup: CDR1 GTSNPN, CDR2 SVGIG (reference sequence). V lost 3 bases to trimming and J lost 5 bases; unmatched junction nucleotides: 8. The CDR3 sequence: CAWSDSGGSETQYF. In DNA form, the CDR3 reads TGTGCCTGGAGCGACTCAGGGGGCTCGGAGACCCAGTACTTC. Full variable domain (rest looked up from reference TRBV30 and TRBJ2-5): SQTIHQWPATLVQPVGSPLSLECTVEGTSNPNLYWYRQAAGRGLQLLFYSVGIGQISSEVPQNLSASRPQDRQFILSSKKLLLSDSGFYLCAWSDSGGSETQYFGPGTRLLVL.

V is TRBV20-1 and J is TRBJ2-3; D is perhaps TRBD2 (5 bases). CDR1 is DFQATT, CDR2 SNEGSKA, per germline (reference sequence). The CDR3 has 13 residues. The V end was cut by 3 bases, the J end by 2 bases, with 9 bases between. The CDR3 here is CSASPGITDTQYF. The CDR3 nucleotides read TGCAGTGCTAGTCCGGGGATCACAGATACGCAGTATTTT.

The sample holds many counts of this clonotype. The V call is TRBV20-1, the J call TRBJ2-7, with a possible D match to TRBD2 (5 bases). The V and J ends lost 5 bases and 0 bases respectively, with 11 bases between them. The CDR3 runs to 13 residues. Germline V gives CDR1 DFQATT, CDR2 SNEGSKA (reference sequence). The CDR3: CSAGGSASYEQYF. The CDR3 region has the DNA TGCAGTGCTGGAGGCTCGGCCTCCTACGAGCAGTACTTC.

Comment on this clonotype: A single base separates this from a much larger clone, so it may be a read error. The chain couples TRBV30 to TRBJ1-5; unclear D gene. CDR3 length: 13 amino acids. In germline, CDR1 is GTSNPN, CDR2 SVGIG (reference sequence). CDR3 nucleotide sequence: TGTACCTGGAGTGTTGATTCGAATCAGCCCCAGCATTTT. Translating it yields CTWSVDSNQPQHF.

In the case of this clonotype: One end of the junction does not line up with germline, which may come from a read error. The CDR3 is CASSYPSSGVNVLTF. In DNA form, the CDR3 reads TGTGCCAGCAGTTACCCCAGTTCTGGGGTCAACGTCCTGACTTTC. V and J are TRBV6-5 and TRBJ2-6; D is unclear. Germline-derived CDR1 and CDR2 are MNHEY and SVGAGI. The CDR3 length is 15 residues.

The chain employs TRBV19 and TRBJ1-2; 8 bases agree with TRBD1. The CDR3 length is 15 residues. CDR1 is LNHDA, CDR2 SQIVND, per germline (reference sequence). J was trimmed by 8 bases and V by 2 bases; bases with no gene match: 10. The CDR3, as DNA: TGTGCCAGTAGTATATCGGCAGGGGGCGGATACGGCTACACCTTC. Its protein product is CASSISAGGGYGYTF.

This clonotype was counted at least ten times. The chain is built from TRBV11-2 and TRBJ1-4; 8 bases are a match to TRBD1. The V gene's germline CDR1 is SGHAT and CDR2 FQNNGV. The V and J ends lost 6 bases and 5 bases, in that order; junction bases with no gene match: 8. This CDR3 spans 15 amino acids. The CDR3 DNA reads as TGTGCCAGCAGTCAAACCGGGACAGGCAATGAAAAACTGTTTTTT. This encodes CASSQTGTGNEKLFF.

V and J are TRBV11-3 and TRBJ2-3; D is ambiguous. V was clipped by 2 bases and J by 1 base, with 10 bases between them. From germline, CDR1 is SGHNT and CDR2 YENEEA. There are 15 residues in the CDR3. The CDR3 sequence is CASSLSGVGTDTQYF. DNA for the CDR3: TGTGCCAGCAGCTTAAGTGGGGTTGGCACAGATACGCAGTATTTT. Drawing the rest from reference TRBV11-3 and TRBJ2-3, the complete variable domain is EAGVVQSPRYKIIEKKQPVAFWCNPISGHNTLYWYLQNLGQGPELLIRYENEEAVDDSQLPKDRFSAERLKGVDSTLKIQPAELGDSAVYLCASSLSGVGTDTQYFGPGTRLTVL.